The 11 T cell receptor beta chains listed next were all sequenced from one sample in a study of cytomegalovirus exposure and HLA in healthy donors listed by TCRdb under 2017. The library relied on the immunoSEQ multiplex PCR assay. The multiplex PCR relied on a mix of 60 forward primers for TCR Vbeta segments and 13 reverse primers for TCR Jbeta segments. The immuneACCESS repertoire file appears here via TCRdb, limited to in-frame rearrangements. These files lack a portion of the clones; in checked studies, under half of the deficit traces to unresolved V genes, and the cause of the others is not known. Counted in this sample were 110,000 to 150,000 clones; 70% to 80% of them appeared once. 8.8% of the sample goes to the ten largest clones. The material sequenced was PBMCs. All receptors derive from a woman aged 45-65 years in good health and CMV-seropositive.

The chain carries TRBV6-1 and TRBJ1-2; D is uncertain. Trimming left V 5 bases short and J 3 bases short, with 10 bases between. The CDR3 consists of 13 residues. The V gene's germline CDR1 is MNHNS and CDR2 SASEGT. CDR3 DNA: TGTGCCAGCAGTATAGAGATGGACTATGGCTACACCTTC. This translates into CASSIEMDYGYTF.

The chain carries TRBV29-1 and TRBJ2-3, with D possibly TRBD2 on 7 matching bases. The CDR3 covers 12 residues. CDR1 SQVTM and CDR2 ANQGSEA come from the germline V gene. Trimming left V 7 bases short and J 8 bases short, with 16 bases between. The CDR3 sequence: CSAVGGPGTQYF. The CDR3 DNA reads TGCAGCGCTGTGGGGGGGCCCGGTACGCAGTATTTT.

This chain joins TRBV7-3 and TRBJ1-1; 7 nucleotides align to TRBD1. The V gene end was trimmed by 4 bases and the J gene end by 6 bases; junction bases not matched to a gene: 8. This CDR3 contains 14 residues. Germline lookup yields CDR1 SGHTA and CDR2 FQGTGA. The CDR3 loop is CASSSTGEGAEAFF. CDR3 bases: TGTGCCAGCAGCTCCACAGGGGAAGGGGCTGAAGCTTTCTTT.

This chain connects TRBV7-2 to TRBJ2-5; TRBD1 matches at 7 bases. Judging by the DNA end, TRBJ2-7 fits better; the J call may be wrong. Germline V gene lookup returns CDR1 SGHTA and CDR2 FQGNSA. The CDR3 length is 14 residues. The CDR3 DNA reads TGTGCCAGCAGCTTAGGACAGGGAGTTGACGAGCAGTACTTC. As protein: CASSLGQGVDEQYF.

The genes are TRBV6-1 and TRBJ1-5, with TRBD1 as a possible D gene (6 bases). Between the trimmed V and J ends, which lost 2 bases and 5 bases, there was a span of 13 bases. There are 15 residues in the CDR3. Germline V CDR1 and CDR2: MNHNS, SASEGT. CDR3 protein: CASSESLGGHQPQHF. The CDR3, as DNA: TGTGCCAGCAGTGAAAGTCTTGGGGGCCATCAGCCCCAGCATTTT.

This clone showed up just once. The CDR3 sequence is CASSQGLGQAYGYTF. Written as DNA, the CDR3 is TGCGCCAGCAGCCAAGGACTGGGACAGGCCTATGGCTACACCTTC. The V and J genes are TRBV4-1 and TRBJ1-2; 8 bases line up with TRBD1. Germline assignment: CDR1 MGHRA and CDR2 YSYEKL. V was clipped by 1 base and J by 4 bases; unmatched bases: 5. This CDR3 is 15 amino acids long.

This clone was counted a few times. This chain joins TRBV6-5 and TRBJ1-5; D gene unclear. CDR1 is MNHEY, CDR2 SVGAGI, per germline. V was pared by 4 bases and J by 5 bases, with 9 bases between. CDR3 length: 13 amino acids. CDR3 amino acids: CASSSDWDQPQHF. CDR3 DNA: TGTGCCAGCAGTTCCGACTGGGATCAGCCCCAGCATTTT.

The chain combines TRBV7-2 with TRBJ2-7; 15 bases match TRBD2. The germline gives CDR1 SGHTA, CDR2 FQGNSA. CDR3 length equals 15 residues. The V and J ends lost 3 bases and 7 bases, in that order; junction bases with no gene match: 4. CDR3 loop: CASSFLGLAGGEQYF. Written as DNA, the CDR3 is TGTGCCAGCAGCTTTTTGGGACTAGCGGGGGGAGAGCAGTACTTC.

V gene TRBV10-3 combines with J gene TRBJ2-1; 11 nucleotides agree with TRBD2. Unmatched junction bases numbered 12, after V lost 11 bases and J lost 3 bases. The CDR3 spans 16 residues. CDR1 is ENHRY, CDR2 SYGVKD, per germline. This CDR3 reads CAVADDSGGVYNEQFF. For the CDR3, the DNA is TGTGCCGTCGCGGACGATAGCGGGGGGGTCTACAATGAGCAGTTCTTC.

The chain combines TRBV28 with TRBJ2-3; D is uncertain. Trimming took 3 bases from V and 1 from J, leaving 8 bases between them. CDR3 length: 14 amino acids. Germline CDR1 MDHEN, CDR2 SYDVKM. This CDR3 reads CASSFLSGTDTQYF. CDR3 bases: TGTGCCAGCAGTTTTTTAAGCGGCACAGATACGCAGTATTTT.

CDR3 nucleotide sequence: TGCGCCAGCAGCCCGGCGGGACAGCTAACGAACACCGGGGAGCTGTTTTTT. It encodes CASSPAGQLTNTGELFF. The rearrangement links TRBV5-1 to TRBJ2-2; D may be TRBD1 (7 bases). Germline V gives CDR1 SGHRS, CDR2 YFSETQ. The CDR3 loop spans 17 amino acids. V lost 4 bases and J 0 bases, leaving 16 bases between the germline ends.